This TCR beta chain was captured in a study of Graves' ophthalmopathy and Graves' hyperthyroidism. Study in general: Stable hyperthyroidism meant no ophthalmopathy within 18 months of follow-up.

Study observations and caveats: Most clonotypes expanded in thyroid above 0.001 frequency were present in blood too.

Amplification of the TCR beta CDR3 regions used RNA transcripts (as template). HTBI-primed RT-PCR formed the first round, and a multiplex PCR formed the second. TCRdb re-analysed the multiplex PCR reads in MiXCR, keeping a single row per CDR3 protein. The sample records some 1.1 million distinct CDR3 sequences, about two fifths being singletons. This CDR3 is built from 13 residues. Germline-derived CDR1 and CDR2 are SGHDN and FVKESK. V was clipped by 0 bases and J by 6 bases, with 9 bases between them. This clonotype was picked up many times. Its antigen remains unidentified. Exclusion covered patients with other autoimmune diseases or uncontrolled infections (as well as pregnancy or lactation). Clinical symptoms and serum thyroxine were used for diagnosis; TRAb, thyroid ultrasound and orbital computed tomography were also relied on.

J is TRBJ2-7 and V is TRBV14, with no clear D. Sequenced sample: peripheral blood or thyroid tissue (not recorded which). The source of this sequence is an adult man with Graves' hyperthyroidism. Here the CDR3 reads CASSQDTFSEQYF. Written as DNA, the CDR3 is TGTGCCAGCAGCCAAGATACTTTCTCCGAGCAGTACTTC.